The 22 T cell receptor beta chains below were found in one sample sequenced in a study of long-term antiretroviral therapy in people with HIV. Sequencing used immunoSEQ v3.0 at survey level. Produced via immunoSEQ multiplex PCR; TCRdb's table is partial and in-frame only. Of under 30,000 clones in the sample, around 85% were seen once. Material: unsorted PBMCs, obtained 3 years after starting antiretroviral therapy. The source is a middle-aged man with HIV.

This sequence joins TRBV21-1 and TRBJ2-7; the listed D gene, TRBD1, was not tested against the DNA. TRBV21-1 is noted as a pseudogene. The CDR3 contains 16 residues. This CDR3 is CASSKALWLASYEQYF. The CDR3 nucleotides are TGTGCCAGCAGCAAAGCGCTTTGGCTTGCATCCTACGAGCAGTACTTC.

There are a few counts of this clone. The rearrangement joins TRBV4-1 to TRBJ1-6; D possibly corresponds to TRBD1 (5 bases). The CDR3 length is 17 residues. From germline, CDR1 is MGHRA and CDR2 YSYEKL. V lost 0 bases to trimming and J lost 0 bases, with 9 bases between them. The CDR3 sequence: CASSQDPQGSYNSPLHF. The CDR3 nucleotides are TGCGCCAGCAGCCAAGATCCCCAGGGCTCCTATAATTCACCCCTCCACTTT.

This rearrangement joins TRBV6-1 to TRBJ1-1; D gene unclear. The V end was cut by 2 bases, the J end by 1 base, with 11 bases between. The CDR3 extends over 15 amino acids. Germline V gene data show CDR1 as MNHNS and CDR2 as SASEGT. The CDR3 protein is CASSERPAENTEAFF. In DNA form, the CDR3 reads TGTGCCAGCAGTGAAAGGCCGGCGGAGAACACTGAAGCTTTCTTT.

The chain is built from TRBV7-9 and TRBJ2-1, with 8 bases fitting TRBD2. Looked up from germline, CDR1 is SEHNR and CDR2 is FQNEAQ (reference sequence). The CDR3 contains 15 residues. J gave up 3 bases and V 1 base, and 2 bases lay outside the gene matches. The CDR3 DNA reads as TGTGCCAGCAGCTTAGTTCGGGGGGGCTACAATGAGCAGTTCTTC. Translated, it gives CASSLVRGGYNEQFF.

The rearrangement uses TRBV11-3 and TRBJ1-1, with D hard to call. This CDR3 spans 12 amino acids. Germline CDR1 and CDR2: SGHNT and YENEEA. The V and J ends lost 8 bases and 4 bases respectively, with 11 bases between them. CDR3 loop: CASRDVGTEAFF. CDR3 DNA sequence: TGTGCCAGCCGAGACGTAGGCACTGAAGCTTTCTTT.

V is TRBV11-1 and J is TRBJ2-7; no reliable D call. V lost 5 bases, J lost 5 bases, and 19 bases lay in between. CDR1 and CDR2 (germline): SGHAT, FQDESV (reference sequence). The CDR3 runs to 15 residues. In nucleotides, the CDR3 is TGTGCCAGCAGCCCCGAATACTCCCCTCGGGACGAGCAGTACTTC. Amino acid sequence: CASSPEYSPRDEQYF. Filled out from reference TRBV11-1 and TRBJ2-7, the complete variable domain reads EAEVAQSPRYKITEKSQAVAFWCDPISGHATLYWYRQILGQGPELLVQFQDESVVDDSQLPKDRFSAERLKGVDSTLKIQPAELGDSAMYLCASSPEYSPRDEQYFGPGTRLTVT.

The chain employs TRBV6-1 and TRBJ2-2, with no clear D. V was cut by 7 bases and J by 2 bases, with 11 bases left in between. Germline values: CDR1 MNHNS, CDR2 SASEGT. The CDR3 covers 14 residues. The CDR3 region is CASIRAENTGELFF. The CDR3 coding sequence is TGTGCCAGCATAAGGGCGGAAAACACCGGGGAGCTGTTTTTT.

CDR3 DNA: TGTGCCAGCGTTACGGGACAGGCCTACAATGAGCAGTTCTTC. Amino acid sequence: CASVTGQAYNEQFF. The genes are TRBV2 and TRBJ2-1, with 8 bases lining up with TRBD1. The CDR3 runs 14 residues. CDR1 SNHLY and CDR2 FYNNEI come from the germline V gene. Trimming cost V 8 bases and J 2 bases; bases outside gene matches: 5.

The J gene is TRBJ1-2, the V gene TRBV30; D is undetermined. Germline V lookup: CDR1 GTSNPN, CDR2 SVGIG (reference sequence). With 5 bases removed from V and 0 bases from J, the gap between germline ends came to 10 bases. The CDR3 has 13 residues. The CDR3 DNA reads as TGTGCCTGGTACGACGGAGCTAACTATGGCTACACCTTC. Translated: CAWYDGANYGYTF.

This rearrangement joins TRBV7-9 to TRBJ2-3; 9 bases agree with TRBD1. The CDR3 is 14 residues long. Germline V CDR1 and CDR2: SEHNR, FQNEAQ (reference sequence). The V segment lost 5 bases and the J segment 3 bases; nucleotides outside the gene matches: 3. CDR3 bases: TGTGCCAGCAGCCCCGGACAGGGGACAGATACGCAGTATTTT. Translating gives CASSPGQGTDTQYF.

The count of this clone is one. CDR3: CASSSEGAAGSEQYF. The CDR3 coding sequence is TGTGCCAGCAGCTCTGAAGGGGCCGCCGGGAGCGAGCAGTACTTC. The rearrangement joins TRBV5-4 to TRBJ2-7, with a weak D call TRBD2 (6 bases). Germline values: CDR1 SGHNT, CDR2 YYREEE (reference sequence). This CDR3 is built from 15 residues. V gave up 3 bases and J gave up 6 bases, with 19 bases separating them.

V gene TRBV27 combines with J gene TRBJ1-1; D unresolved. The germline CDR1 and CDR2 sequences are MNHEY and SMNVEV (reference sequence). CDR3 length: 12 residues. This chain's CDR3 is CAGGQLDTEAFF. The CDR3 DNA reads as TGTGCTGGCGGCCAGCTGGACACTGAAGCTTTCTTT.

The CDR3 loop is CASSGRGAYEQYF. The CDR3 nucleotides read TGTGCCAGCAGCGGGCGGGGAGCCTACGAGCAGTACTTC. The chain has TRBV5-6 and TRBJ2-7, with D tentatively TRBD2 (6 bases). Trimming left V 4 bases short and J 2 bases short, with 10 bases between. Germline loops: CDR1 SGHDT, CDR2 YYEEEE. This CDR3 is 13 amino acids long.

V gene TRBV11-3 combines with J gene TRBJ2-7; 8 positions match TRBD1. Germline trimming cut 0 bases from V and 3 bases from J; bases unmatched to any gene: 4. This CDR3 has 15 residues. Germline-derived CDR1 and CDR2 are SGHNT and YENEEA. DNA for the CDR3: TGTGCCAGCAGCTTAGAGGGACAGGCCCACTACGAGCAGTACTTC. It translates to CASSLEGQAHYEQYF.

V and J are TRBV13 and TRBJ2-1, with 7 bases aligning to TRBD1. J gave up 0 bases and V 3 bases, and 17 bases lay outside the gene matches. The CDR3 runs 20 residues. Germline V gene data show CDR1 as PRHDT and CDR2 as FYEKMQ (reference sequence). Here the CDR3 reads CASSFFDGTAFLSSYNEQFF. The CDR3 nucleotides are TGTGCCAGCAGCTTCTTCGACGGGACAGCATTCTTAAGCTCCTACAATGAGCAGTTCTTC.

This sequence joins TRBV15 and TRBJ2-7; 11 nucleotides align to TRBD1. This CDR3 is 15 amino acids long. Trimming at V came to 5 bases and at J to 4 bases, leaving 7 bases not matched to a gene. Germline-derived CDR1 and CDR2 are LNHNV and YYDKDF (reference sequence). Here the CDR3 reads CATSDGQGAGYEQYF. The CDR3 region has the DNA TGTGCCACCAGCGACGGACAGGGGGCGGGATACGAGCAGTACTTC.

The V call is TRBV30, the J call TRBJ1-2; 10 nucleotides agree with TRBD1. This CDR3 comprises 12 residues. With V trimmed by 4 bases and J by 7 bases, 3 bases remained unmatched. Germline V CDR1 and CDR2: GTSNPN, SVGIG (reference sequence). CDR3 protein: CAWKTGGGGYTF. The CDR3 DNA is TGTGCCTGGAAGACAGGGGGCGGTGGCTACACCTTC.

The V and J genes are TRBV6-6 and TRBJ1-2; 7 positions agree with TRBD1. Germline V CDR1 and CDR2: MNHNY, SVGAGI (reference sequence). The CDR3 has 12 amino acids. The V segment lost 6 bases and the J segment 2 bases; nucleotides outside the gene matches: 0. CDR3: CASRGQNYGYTF. In nucleotides, the CDR3 is TGTGCCAGCAGGGGACAGAACTATGGCTACACCTTC.

The chain recombines TRBV11-3 with TRBJ2-2, with D perhaps matching TRBD1 (6 bases). This CDR3 region has 15 residues. Trimming removed 2 bases from V and 3 bases from J, with 10 bases in between. Looked up from germline, CDR1 is SGHNT and CDR2 is YENEEA. DNA for the CDR3: TGTGCCAGCAGCTTAACAGGGTCCCACACCGGGGAGCTGTTTTTT. Translation: CASSLTGSHTGELFF.

In its sample, this clone was seen a few times. The chain uses TRBV5-4 and TRBJ2-7; D unclear. Germline CDR1 reads SGHNT; CDR2 reads YYREEE (reference sequence). The CDR3 sequence is 14 residues long. V was pared by 0 bases and J by 3 bases, with 10 bases between. CDR3 in amino acids: CASSLGGVSYEQYF. CDR3 nucleotide sequence: TGTGCCAGCAGCTTGGGGGGTGTTAGCTACGAGCAGTACTTC.

Worth noting for this clone: One junction end does not reproduce the germline sequence, and a read error may be involved. The chain couples TRBV29-1 to TRBJ2-7; 9 bases are a match to TRBD2. Germline V gene lookup returns CDR1 SQVTM and CDR2 ANQGSEA. The CDR3 extends over 13 amino acids. The CDR3 DNA reads TGCAGCGTTGTCGTCGGAGGAGCGGGAGGTGTACTCTTC. Translated, it gives CSVVVGGAGGVLF.

This chain connects TRBV5-4 to TRBJ1-2, with TRBD1 as a possible D gene (5 bases). The CDR3 runs to 15 residues. V was cut by 2 bases and J by 4 bases, with 15 bases left in between. Germline V CDR1 and CDR2: SGHNT, YYREEE (reference sequence). The CDR3 sequence: CASSFSPGLGYGYTF. CDR3 bases: TGTGCCAGCAGCTTCTCCCCAGGGCTGGGCTATGGCTACACCTTC.